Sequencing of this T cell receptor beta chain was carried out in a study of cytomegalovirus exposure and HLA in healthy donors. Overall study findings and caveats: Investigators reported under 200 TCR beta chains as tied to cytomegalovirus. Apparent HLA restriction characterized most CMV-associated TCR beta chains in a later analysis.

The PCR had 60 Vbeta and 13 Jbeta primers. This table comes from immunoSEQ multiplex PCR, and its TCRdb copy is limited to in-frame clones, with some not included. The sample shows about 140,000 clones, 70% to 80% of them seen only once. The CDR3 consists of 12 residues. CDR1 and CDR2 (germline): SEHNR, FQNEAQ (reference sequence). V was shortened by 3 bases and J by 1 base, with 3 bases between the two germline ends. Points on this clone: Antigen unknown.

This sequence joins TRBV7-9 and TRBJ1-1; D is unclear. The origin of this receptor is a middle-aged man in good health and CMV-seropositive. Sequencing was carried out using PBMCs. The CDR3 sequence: CASSFSNTEAFF. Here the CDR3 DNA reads TGTGCCAGCAGCTTCTCGAACACTGAAGCTTTCTTT.